The clone carrying this TCR beta chain was seen a few times. The antigen remains unidentified. This sample is drawn from a study of T-cell reconstitution after alpha-beta-depleted transplantation in children. Study-level findings and limits: It was reported that alpha-beta T cells came from several hundred expanded graft clones (about two months after transplant). Newly made T cells mostly supplied T-cell counts and diversity one year after transplant. For some patients, TCRbeta diversity was high at day 60 because of recipient T cells and thymic progenitors that survived.

The library targeted TCRbeta and was prepared with unique molecular identifiers. Each CDR3 protein gets one entry after TCRdb re-called the PCR reads with MiXCR. The sample carries about a million distinct CDR3 sequences, about 29% recorded once. This CDR3 is 15 amino acids long. Trimming shortened V by 0 bases and J by 7 bases, and 14 bases separated the two germline ends. The V gene's germline CDR1 is SGHRS and CDR2 YFSETQ. The chain carries TRBV5-1 and TRBJ1-5; unclear D gene. The receptor's source is a boy in the first two years of life who had a stem cell transplant for SCID, so the T cells may come from the graft donor. Source: PBMCs, mostly from graft donor cells, taken 360 days after TCRalphabeta/CD19-depleted stem cell transplant. DNA for the CDR3: TGCGCCAGCAGCTTGGAGGGCCAAGCTGGGCAGCCCCAGCATTTT. Amino acid sequence: CASSLEGQAGQPQHF.